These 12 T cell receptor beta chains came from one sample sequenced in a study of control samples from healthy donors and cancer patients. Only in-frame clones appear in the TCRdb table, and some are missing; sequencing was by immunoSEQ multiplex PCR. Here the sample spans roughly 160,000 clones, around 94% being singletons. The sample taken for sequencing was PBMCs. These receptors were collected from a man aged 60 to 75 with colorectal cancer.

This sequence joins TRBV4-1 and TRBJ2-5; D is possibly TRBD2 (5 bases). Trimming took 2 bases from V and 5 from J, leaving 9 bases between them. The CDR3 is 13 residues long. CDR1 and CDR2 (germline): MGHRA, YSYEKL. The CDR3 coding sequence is TGCGCCAGCAGCCAAACTAGTCAGGAGACCCAGTACTTC. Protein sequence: CASSQTSQETQYF.

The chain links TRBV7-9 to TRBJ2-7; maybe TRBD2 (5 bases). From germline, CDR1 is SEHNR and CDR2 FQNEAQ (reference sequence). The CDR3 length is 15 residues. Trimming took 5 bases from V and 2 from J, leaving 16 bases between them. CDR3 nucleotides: TGTGCCAGCAGCCGGGGAACAAACTCCCCCTACGAGCAGTACTTC. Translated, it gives CASSRGTNSPYEQYF.

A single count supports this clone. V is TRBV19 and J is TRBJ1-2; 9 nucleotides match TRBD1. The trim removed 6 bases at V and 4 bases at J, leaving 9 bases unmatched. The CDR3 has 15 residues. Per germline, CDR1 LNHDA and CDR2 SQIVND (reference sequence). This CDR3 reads CASRPNSQGAYGYTF. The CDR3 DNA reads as TGTGCCAGTAGGCCTAACTCACAGGGGGCCTATGGCTACACCTTC.

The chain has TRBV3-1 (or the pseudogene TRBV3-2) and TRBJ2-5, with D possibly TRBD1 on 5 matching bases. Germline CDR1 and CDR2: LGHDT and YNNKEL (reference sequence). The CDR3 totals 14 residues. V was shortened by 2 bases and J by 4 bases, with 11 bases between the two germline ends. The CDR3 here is CASSQSQVGETQYF. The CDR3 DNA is TGTGCCAGCAGCCAATCACAGGTGGGAGAGACCCAGTACTTC.

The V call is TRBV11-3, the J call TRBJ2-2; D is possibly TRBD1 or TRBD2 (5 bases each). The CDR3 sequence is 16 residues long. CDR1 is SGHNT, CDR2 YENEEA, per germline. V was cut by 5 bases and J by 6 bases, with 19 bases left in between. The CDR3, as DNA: TGTGCCAGCAGCCCTACCTCCGGGGCAGGCGCCGGGGAGCTGTTTTTT. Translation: CASSPTSGAGAGELFF.

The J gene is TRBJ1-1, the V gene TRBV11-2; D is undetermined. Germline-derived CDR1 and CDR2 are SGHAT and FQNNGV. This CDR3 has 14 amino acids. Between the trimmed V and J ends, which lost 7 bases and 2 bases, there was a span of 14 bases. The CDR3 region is CASILAHRNTEAFF. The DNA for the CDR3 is TGTGCCAGCATCCTAGCCCACAGAAACACTGAAGCTTTCTTT. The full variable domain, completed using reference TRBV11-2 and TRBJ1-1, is EAGVAQSPRYKIIEKRQSVAFWCNPISGHATLYWYQQILGQGPKLLIQFQNNGVVDDSQLPKDRFSAERLKGVDSTLKIQPAKLEDSAVYLCASILAHRNTEAFFGQGTRLTVV.

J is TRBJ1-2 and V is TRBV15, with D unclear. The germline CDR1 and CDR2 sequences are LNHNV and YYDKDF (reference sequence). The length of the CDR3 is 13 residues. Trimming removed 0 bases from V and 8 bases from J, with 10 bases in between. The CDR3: CATSREGQRGYTF. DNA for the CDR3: TGTGCCACCAGCAGAGAAGGGCAGAGGGGCTACACCTTC.

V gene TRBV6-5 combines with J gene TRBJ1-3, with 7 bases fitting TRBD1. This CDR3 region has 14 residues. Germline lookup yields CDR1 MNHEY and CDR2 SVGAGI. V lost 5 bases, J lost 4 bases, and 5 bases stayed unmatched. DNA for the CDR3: TGTGCCAGCAGTCCACAGGGGTCGGGAAACACCATATATTTT. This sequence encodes CASSPQGSGNTIYF.

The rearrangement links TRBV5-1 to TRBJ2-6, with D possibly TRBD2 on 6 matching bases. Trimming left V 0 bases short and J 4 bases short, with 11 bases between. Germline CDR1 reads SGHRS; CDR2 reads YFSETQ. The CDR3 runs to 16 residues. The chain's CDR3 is CASSLAGGVGANVLTF. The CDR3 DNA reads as TGCGCCAGCAGCTTGGCAGGAGGGGTAGGGGCCAACGTCCTGACTTTC.

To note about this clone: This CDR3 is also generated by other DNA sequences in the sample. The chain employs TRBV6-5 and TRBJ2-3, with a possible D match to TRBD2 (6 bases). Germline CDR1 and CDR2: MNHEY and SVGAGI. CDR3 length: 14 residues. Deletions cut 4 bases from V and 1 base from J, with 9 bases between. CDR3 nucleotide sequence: TGTGCCAGCAGTTCCGGCGGGGGCACAGATACGCAGTATTTT. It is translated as CASSSGGGTDTQYF.

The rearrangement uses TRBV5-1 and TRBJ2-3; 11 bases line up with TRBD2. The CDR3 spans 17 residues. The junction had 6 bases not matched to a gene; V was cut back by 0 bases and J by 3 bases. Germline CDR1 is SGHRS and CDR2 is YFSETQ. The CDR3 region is CASSLAVGTSGTDTQYF. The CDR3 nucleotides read TGCGCCAGCAGCTTGGCTGTTGGGACTAGCGGAACAGATACGCAGTATTTT. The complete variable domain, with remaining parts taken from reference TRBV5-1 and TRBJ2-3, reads KAGVTQTPRYLIKTRGQQVTLSCSPISGHRSVSWYQQTPGQGLQFLFEYFSETQRNKGNFPGRFSGRQFSNSRSEMNVSTLELGDSALYLCASSLAVGTSGTDTQYFGPGTRLTVL.

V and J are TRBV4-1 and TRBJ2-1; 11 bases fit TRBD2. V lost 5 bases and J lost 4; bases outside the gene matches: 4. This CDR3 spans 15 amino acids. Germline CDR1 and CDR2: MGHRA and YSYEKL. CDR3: CASSGGTSGYNEQFF. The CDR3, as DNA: TGCGCCAGCAGCGGCGGGACTAGCGGTTACAATGAGCAGTTCTTC.